The clone carrying this T cell receptor (beta chain) showed up just a few times. What it recognizes is unknown. Unique molecular identifiers tagged the TCRbeta library. TCRdb re-called the PCR reads through MiXCR, storing one row per CDR3 protein. The profile shows about 980,000 distinct CDR3 sequences, roughly 29% of them singletons. This sample is drawn from a study of T-cell reconstitution after alpha-beta-depleted transplantation in children. The CDR3 loop spans 13 amino acids. V gave up 2 bases and J gave up 6 bases, with 10 bases separating them. Germline assignment: CDR1 LGHDT and CDR2 YNNKEL (reference sequence). Notes on the study in general: T-cell counts and diversity were attributed mostly to newly produced T cells one year after transplant. The study reportedly traced alpha-beta T cells about two months after transplant to several hundred expanded graft clones.

The sample in question was PBMCs, mostly from graft donor cells, obtained 360 days after TCRalphabeta/CD19-depleted stem cell transplant. This chain uses TRBV3-1 with TRBJ1-2; D is undetermined. The TCR originated in a boy in the first two years of life who had a stem cell transplant for SCID, so the T cells may come from the graft donor. CDR3 region: CASSQRVGDGYTF. The CDR3 nucleotides read TGTGCCAGCAGCCAACGGGTGGGCGATGGCTACACCTTC.